This T cell receptor beta chain was documented in a study of CD8+ T cells in alopecia areata. This clone was detected a few times. Trimming cost V 2 bases and J 3 bases; bases outside gene matches: 2. This CDR3 is built from 15 residues. Sequencing relied on a cDNA template that was reverse transcribed from extracted RNA. Data came from immunoSEQ multiplex PCR; TCRdb stores just in-frame clones and leaves some out. The data show over 200,000 clones, roughly 64% seen once. The sample's treatment: oral pan-JAK inhibitor, 5-10 mg twice daily. The V and J genes are TRBV23-1 and TRBJ2-3, with 10 bases identical to TRBD2. TRBV23-1 is given ORF status, its function remaining uncertain. The sample in question was CD4+ T cells sorted from blood, obtained at week 4, from a patient treated with tofacitinib. The sequence derives from a human donor with alopecia areata. CDR3 protein: CASSQLAGDTDTQYF. In DNA form, the CDR3 reads TGCGCCAGCAGTCAACTAGCGGGGGATACAGATACGCAGTATTTT.